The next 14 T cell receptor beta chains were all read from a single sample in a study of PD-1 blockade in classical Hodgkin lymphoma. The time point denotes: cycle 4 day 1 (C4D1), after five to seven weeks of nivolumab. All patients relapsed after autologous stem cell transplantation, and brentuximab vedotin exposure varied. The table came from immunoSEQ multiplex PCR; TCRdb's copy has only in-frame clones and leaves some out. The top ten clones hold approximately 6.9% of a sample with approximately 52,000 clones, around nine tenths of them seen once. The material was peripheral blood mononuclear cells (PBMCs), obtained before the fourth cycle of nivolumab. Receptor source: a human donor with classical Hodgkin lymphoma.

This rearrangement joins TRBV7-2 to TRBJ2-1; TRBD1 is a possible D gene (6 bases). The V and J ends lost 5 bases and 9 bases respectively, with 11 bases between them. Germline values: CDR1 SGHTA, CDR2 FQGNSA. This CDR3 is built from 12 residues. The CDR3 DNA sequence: TGTGCCAGCAGCCCCGGACAGTTTGAGCAGTTCTTC. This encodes CASSPGQFEQFF.

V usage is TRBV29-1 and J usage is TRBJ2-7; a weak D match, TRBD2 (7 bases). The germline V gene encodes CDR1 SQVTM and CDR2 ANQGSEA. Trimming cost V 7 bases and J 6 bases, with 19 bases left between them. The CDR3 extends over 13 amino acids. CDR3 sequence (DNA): TGCAGCGGCAAGGAGGGGGGGATGGGCGAGCAGTACTTC. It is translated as CSGKEGGMGEQYF.

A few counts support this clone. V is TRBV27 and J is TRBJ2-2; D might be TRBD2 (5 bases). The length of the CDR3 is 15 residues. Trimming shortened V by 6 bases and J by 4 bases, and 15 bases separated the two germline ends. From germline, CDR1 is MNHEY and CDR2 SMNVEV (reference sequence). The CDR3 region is CASSLDLDPTGELFF. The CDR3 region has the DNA TGTGCCAGCAGCCTGGACTTGGACCCCACCGGGGAGCTGTTTTTT.

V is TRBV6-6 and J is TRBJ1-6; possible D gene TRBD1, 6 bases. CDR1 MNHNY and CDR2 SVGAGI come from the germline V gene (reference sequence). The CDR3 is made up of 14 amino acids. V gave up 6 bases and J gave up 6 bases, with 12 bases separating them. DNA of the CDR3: TGTGCCAGCAGGTACGGACAGCCTAATTCACCCCTCCACTTT. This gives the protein CASRYGQPNSPLHF.

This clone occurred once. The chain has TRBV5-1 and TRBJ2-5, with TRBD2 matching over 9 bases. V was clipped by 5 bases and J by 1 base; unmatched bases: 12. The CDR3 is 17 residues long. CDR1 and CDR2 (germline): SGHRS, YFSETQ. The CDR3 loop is CASRNSGGWGSQETQYF. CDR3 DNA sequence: TGCGCCAGCAGAAATAGCGGGGGATGGGGGTCCCAAGAGACCCAGTACTTC.

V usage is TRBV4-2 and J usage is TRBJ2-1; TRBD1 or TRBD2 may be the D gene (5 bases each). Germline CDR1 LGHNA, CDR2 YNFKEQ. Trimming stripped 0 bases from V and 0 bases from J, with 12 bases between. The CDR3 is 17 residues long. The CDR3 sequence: CASSQEAGRYSYNEQFF. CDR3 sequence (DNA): TGTGCCAGCAGCCAAGAGGCAGGGAGATACTCCTACAATGAGCAGTTCTTC.

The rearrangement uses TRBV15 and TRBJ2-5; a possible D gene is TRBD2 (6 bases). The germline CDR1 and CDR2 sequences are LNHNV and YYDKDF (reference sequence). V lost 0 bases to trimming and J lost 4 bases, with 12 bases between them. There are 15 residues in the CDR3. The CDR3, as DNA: TGTGCCACCAGCAGAGATTCGGCGGGAAGAGAGACCCAGTACTTC. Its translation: CATSRDSAGRETQYF.

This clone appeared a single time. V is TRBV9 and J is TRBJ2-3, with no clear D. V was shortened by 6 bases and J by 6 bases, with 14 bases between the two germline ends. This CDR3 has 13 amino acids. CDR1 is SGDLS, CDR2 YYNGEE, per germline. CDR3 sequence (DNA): TGTGCCAGCACACAAGGTTTTGGGGATACGCAGTATTTT. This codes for CASTQGFGDTQYF.

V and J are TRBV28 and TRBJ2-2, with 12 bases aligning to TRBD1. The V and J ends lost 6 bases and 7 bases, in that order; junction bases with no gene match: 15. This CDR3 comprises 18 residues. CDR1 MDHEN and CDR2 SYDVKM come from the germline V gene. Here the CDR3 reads CASRPRDRGHLNGGELFF. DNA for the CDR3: TGTGCCAGCAGACCCCGGGACAGGGGGCACTTAAACGGCGGGGAGCTGTTTTTT.

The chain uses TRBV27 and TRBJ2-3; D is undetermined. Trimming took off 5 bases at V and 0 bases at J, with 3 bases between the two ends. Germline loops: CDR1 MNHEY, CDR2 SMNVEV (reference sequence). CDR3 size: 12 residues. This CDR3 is CASSPSTDTQYF. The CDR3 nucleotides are TGTGCCAGCAGTCCTAGCACAGATACGCAGTATTTT.

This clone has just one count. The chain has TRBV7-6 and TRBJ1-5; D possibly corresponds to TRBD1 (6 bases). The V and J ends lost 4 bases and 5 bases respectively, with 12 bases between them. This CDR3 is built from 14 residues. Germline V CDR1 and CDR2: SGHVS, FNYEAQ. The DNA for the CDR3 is TGTGCCAGCAGCTGGGGGGGGCAGGATCAGCCCCAGCATTTT. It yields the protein CASSWGGQDQPQHF.

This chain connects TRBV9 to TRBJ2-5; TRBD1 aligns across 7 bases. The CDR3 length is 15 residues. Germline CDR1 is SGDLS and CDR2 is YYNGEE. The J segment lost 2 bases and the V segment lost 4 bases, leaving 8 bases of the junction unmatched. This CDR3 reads CASSPEDRLQETQYF. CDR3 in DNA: TGTGCCAGCAGCCCAGAGGACAGGTTACAAGAGACCCAGTACTTC.

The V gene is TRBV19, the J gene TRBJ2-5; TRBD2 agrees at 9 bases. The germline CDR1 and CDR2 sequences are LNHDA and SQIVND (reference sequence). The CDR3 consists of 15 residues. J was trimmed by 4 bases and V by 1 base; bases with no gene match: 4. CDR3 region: CASSIGSGSGETQYF. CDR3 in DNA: TGTGCCAGTAGTATAGGTAGCGGGAGCGGAGAGACCCAGTACTTC.

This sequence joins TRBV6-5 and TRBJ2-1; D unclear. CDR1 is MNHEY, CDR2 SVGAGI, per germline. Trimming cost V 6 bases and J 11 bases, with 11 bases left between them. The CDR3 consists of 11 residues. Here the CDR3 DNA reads TGTGCCAGCAGCACCGAAGGCCAGCAGTTCTTC. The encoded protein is CASSTEGQQFF.